This TCR beta chain was captured in a study of T-cell memory formation after mild COVID-19 (dated by TCRdb to the early 2020s). A note on the overall study: TCR sequence clusters from the two donors were found to be largely donor specific. In a couple of donors, T-cell clones that expanded and contracted after mild COVID-19 were followed by sequencing TCRalpha and TCRbeta repertoires longitudinally. The cohort was made up of two young adult volunteers, one female and one male, who were previously healthy.

Ficoll-Paque density gradient centrifugation was used to isolate PBMCs. The sequencing machine was an Illumina NovaSeq 6000. cDNA libraries for TCRalpha and TCRbeta were prepared by 5'RACE using constant-segment primers, with sample barcodes and unique molecular identifiers added. Trizol reagent was used to extract RNA from every sample. Amplification of the libraries took two PCR steps, and the second step added a second sample barcode plus Illumina TruSeq adapters. Libraries were sequenced on an Illumina NovaSeq with 2 x 150 bp paired-end reads. Per the source publication's procedure: Demultiplexing of reads and collapsing into UMI-guided consensus sequences were performed with migec v1.2.7. Using mixcr v2.1.11, the UMI consensuses were aligned to TRA and TRB V and J templates and assembled into clonotypes. A clonotype was counted as expanded or contracted only when both edgeR and NoisET called the clonotype significant, with the noise models trained on biological replicates. For edgeR calls, the cutoffs were a false discovery rate-adjusted p below 0.01 and a log2 fold-change threshold of 1. As an exploratory analysis of dynamics, PCA with hierarchical clustering was applied to max-normalized trajectories of the 1000 most abundant clonotypes. Separately sequenced CD4+ and CD8+ repertoires were used to assign a CD4 or CD8 phenotype to each responding clone. The public sequencing data were trimmed at Q25 with fastp and processed into clonotypes with MiXCR by TCRdb, which kept only in-frame beta chains. For every CDR3 protein sequence, its rows merge into one entry that carries the most common genes and DNA. TCRdb, not the original authors, processed these V and J calls. This sample is represented by a few hundred thousand distinct CDR3 sequences; about 21% of them were singletons. Roughly an eighth of the sample is in the top ten clones.

From its cysteine to its phenylalanine, the CDR3 spans 14 amino acids. Of the read, only the CDR3 DNA is kept; its 42 bases are in frame from base 1. Relative to germline, V is 0 bases shorter and J is 3 bases shorter, with 10 bases between their ends. Reading the germline V gene (reference sequence) gives CDR1 SGHNT and CDR2 YYREEE. In this sample, this clonotype turned up a few times. No cognate antigen has been identified for it. Within one base of it there is no much larger clone, and no base qualities were kept. Results and caveats for the whole study, not just this receptor: Clones that contracted from day 15 to 85 showed balanced CD4/CD8 phenotypes, whereas a second wave of clones that expanded from day 15 to 37 leaned towards CD4+. The study covered only a couple of mild cases, and larger cohorts including severe cases with pre-infection samples were considered necessary. Some responding clones were detected in pre-infection memory, suggesting pre-existing cross-reactive memory T cells joined the SARS-CoV-2 response. Contracting CD4+ clones turned up mainly in the CM and EM memory subsets, whereas EMRA was where CD8+ clones were enriched. Whether the second-wave clones peaking on day 37 were SARS-CoV-2 specific was not confirmed.

The chain is made from TRBV5-4 and TRBJ2-7; the D gene is perhaps TRBD2, on 6 matching bases. The sample was PBMCs or a T cell subset sorted from them (not recorded which). The receptor's source is an adult woman who had mild COVID-19 (a few samples of this study predate the infection). The sample titles of this study are shuffled in the database, so cell type and time point are left out; the donor was told from shared clones. The CDR3 region: CASSLGGNIYEQYF. The DNA sequence follows: TGTGCCAGCAGCTTGGGCGGGAACATCTACGAGCAGTACTTC. The full variable domain, with segments outside the CDR3 supplied by the reference TRBV5-4 and TRBJ2-7 proteins, appears as ETGVTQSPTHLIKTRGQQVTLRCSSQSGHNTVSWYQQALGQGPQFIFQYYREEENGRGNFPPRFSGLQFPNYSSELNVNALELDDSALYLCASSLGGNIYEQYFGPGTRLTVT.